One and the same sample provided the 10 T cell receptor beta chains below, sequenced in a study of graft-versus-host responses after intestinal transplantation. Data came from immunoSEQ multiplex PCR; TCRdb stores just in-frame clones and leaves some out. The sample consists of approximately 24,000 clones, 75% to 90% of them appearing once. The sample here was PBMCs, taken 450 to 480 days after intestinal transplant. All receptors come from a human patient who received an intestinal transplant, so some T cells may come from the graft donor.

There are a few counts of this clone. V and J are TRBV27 and TRBJ2-7; 9 bases agree with TRBD1. The CDR3 covers 14 residues. Germline V gene sequence: CDR1 MNHEY, CDR2 SMNVEV (reference sequence). V shed 2 bases, J shed 9 bases, and the junction held 8 bases outside the gene matches. The CDR3 nucleotides are TGTGCCAGCAGTTTACGGGGGGACAGGGAGTCGCAGTACTTC. This encodes CASSLRGDRESQYF.

Remarks on this clone: This sample includes further DNA sequences coding for the same CDR3. The rearrangement links TRBV7-9 to TRBJ1-5; D is uncertain. The CDR3 length is 14 residues. With 1 base removed from V and 9 bases from J, the gap between germline ends came to 13 bases. Germline CDR1 and CDR2: SEHNR and FQNEAQ (reference sequence). The CDR3 is CASSLGGWARPQHF. The CDR3 region has the DNA TGTGCCAGCAGCTTAGGGGGTTGGGCGCGGCCCCAGCATTTT.

The count of this clone is one. The chain links TRBV18 to TRBJ2-5; D tentatively fits TRBD1 or TRBD2 (5 bases each). With 0 bases removed from V and 9 bases from J, the gap between germline ends came to 8 bases. The V gene's germline CDR1 is KGHSH and CDR2 LQKENI. The CDR3 spans 12 residues. CDR3 nucleotides: TGTGCCAGCTCACCACCCGGGGCGGCCCAGTACTTC. Translating gives CASSPPGAAQYF.

The chain joins TRBV7-8 to TRBJ2-2, with 14 positions matching TRBD2. The CDR3 consists of 19 residues. The trim removed 5 bases at V and 6 bases at J, leaving 14 bases unmatched. Per the germline V gene, CDR1 is SGHVS and CDR2 is FQNEAQ. The CDR3 DNA is TGTGCCAGCAGCCCCCGGACTAGCGGGAGGTTAAAATCTCCCGGGGAGCTGTTTTTT. Its protein is CASSPRTSGRLKSPGELFF.

This clone was seen just once. The gene calls are TRBV19 and TRBJ2-5; 7 bases agree with TRBD1. In germline, CDR1 is LNHDA, CDR2 SQIVND (reference sequence). V lost 1 base, J lost 4 bases, and 3 bases stayed unmatched. The CDR3 is 14 amino acids. The CDR3 bases are TGTGCCAGTAGTATAGTAGGGGGCGGAGAGACCCAGTACTTC. This sequence encodes CASSIVGGGETQYF.

The rearrangement links TRBV5-1 to TRBJ2-3, with 8 nucleotides matching TRBD2. Germline assignment: CDR1 SGHRS and CDR2 YFSETQ. The CDR3 consists of 18 residues. The trim removed 1 base at V and 4 bases at J, leaving 14 bases unmatched. CDR3 nucleotide sequence: TGCGCCAGCAGCTTGTTCCTGCAAGATAGCGGGATTTCAGATACGCAGTATTTT. This gives the protein CASSLFLQDSGISDTQYF.

This clone appeared once. The CDR3 region is CASSEVRTEPNEQFF. CDR3 in DNA: TGTGCCAGCAGCGAAGTTAGGACAGAGCCCAATGAGCAGTTCTTC. This chain joins TRBV4-2 and TRBJ2-1; tentative D call: TRBD1 (6 bases). This CDR3 spans 15 amino acids. Trimming removed 5 bases from V and 6 bases from J, with 17 bases in between. Per the germline V gene, CDR1 is LGHNA and CDR2 is YNFKEQ.

The gene calls are TRBV29-1 and TRBJ2-2; weak D call: TRBD2 (5 bases). The CDR3 totals 13 residues. From germline, CDR1 is SQVTM and CDR2 ANQGSEA. The chain's CDR3 is CTRGQQDTGELFF. CDR3 in DNA: TGCACGCGAGGGCAGCAAGACACCGGGGAGCTGTTTTTT.

The V call is TRBV4-1, the J call TRBJ2-3, with TRBD2 matching 7 bases. The germline gives CDR1 MGHRA, CDR2 YSYEKL. Trimming cost V 0 bases and J 3 bases; bases outside gene matches: 12. The CDR3 has 18 residues. CDR3 sequence: CASSQDTGGRGSTDTQYF. The CDR3 DNA sequence: TGCGCCAGCAGCCAAGATACAGGAGGGCGCGGGAGTACAGATACGCAGTATTTT.

In this sample, this clone turned up once. The rearrangement links TRBV9 to TRBJ2-3; D is uncertain. This CDR3 is built from 17 residues. Germline CDR1 and CDR2: SGDLS and YYNGEE. V was clipped by 0 bases and J by 4 bases, with 18 bases between them. This CDR3 is CASSVAGGPLEADTQYF. DNA for the CDR3: TGTGCCAGCAGCGTAGCTGGCGGTCCCCTCGAAGCAGATACGCAGTATTTT.